Shown below are 14 T cell receptor beta chains from a single sample sequenced in a study of blood T cells in healthy people across ages. Then a second PCR, running roughly 7 to 11 cycles, was carried out with a sample-barcoded 5' primer and a J-beta primer mix. TCRdb reprocessed the 5' RACE reads with MiXCR, giving one entry per CDR3 protein. Of 650,000 to 1,000,000 distinct CDR3 sequences in the sample, around 50% are singletons; the top ten hold about a sixth. The sequencing sample was made of blood. These receptors originate from an elderly man in good health.

CDR3 DNA sequence: TGTGCCAGCAGCTTAGGAGAGGAAGACAGGGCCCTACGCTATGGCTACACCTTC. This translates into CASSLGEEDRALRYGYTF. The chain couples TRBV7-6 to TRBJ1-2, with 7 bases matching TRBD1. The V segment lost 1 base and the J segment 4 bases; nucleotides outside the gene matches: 15. This CDR3 region has 18 residues. In germline, CDR1 is SGHVS, CDR2 FNYEAQ.

A few counts support this clonotype. The V call is TRBV5-1, the J call TRBJ2-3, with TRBD1 identical over 8 bases. V lost 3 bases, J lost 0 bases, and 3 bases stayed unmatched. The CDR3 runs 15 residues. Germline V lookup: CDR1 SGHRS, CDR2 YFSETQ. The chain's CDR3 is CASSSWDRSTDTQYF. In DNA, the CDR3 is TGCGCCAGCAGCTCATGGGACAGGAGCACAGATACGCAGTATTTT.

The chain recombines TRBV20-1 with TRBJ2-3, with TRBD2 matching 9 bases. Germline lookup yields CDR1 DFQATT and CDR2 SNEGSKA (reference sequence). CDR3 length: 14 amino acids. V shed 6 bases and J 2 bases; nucleotides not matched to a gene: 6. Here the CDR3 reads CSAQAGGNTDTQYF. The CDR3 DNA follows: TGCAGTGCCCAAGCGGGGGGCAACACAGATACGCAGTATTTT.

The chain combines TRBV7-2 with TRBJ2-5; D is unclear. The end of the DNA aligns better with TRBJ2-7, so the J call may be wrong. The CDR3 runs to 12 residues. Per the germline V gene, CDR1 is SGHTA and CDR2 is FQGNSA. The CDR3 DNA reads TGTGCCAGCAGCTTAGCGGTCTCCGAGCAGTACTTC. Its translation: CASSLAVSEQYF.

The count of this clonotype is one. CDR3 sequence reads: CSARGAIQGYEQYF. Written as DNA, the CDR3 is TGCAGTGCTAGAGGGGCTATCCAGGGGTACGAGCAGTACTTC. The chain carries TRBV20-1 and TRBJ2-5; D perhaps matches TRBD1 (6 bases). TRBJ2-7 explains the end of the DNA better; the J call may be wrong. Germline CDR1 is DFQATT and CDR2 is SNEGSKA (reference sequence). CDR3 length: 14 residues.

The rearrangement links TRBV25-1 to TRBJ2-5, with 7 positions matching TRBD1. The V gene's germline CDR1 is MGHDK and CDR2 SYGVNS. The junction had 8 bases not matched to a gene; V was cut back by 2 bases and J by 11 bases. The CDR3 sequence is 13 residues long. The CDR3 loop is CASSEEGANEQYF. The CDR3 coding sequence is TGTGCCAGCAGTGAAGAGGGGGCCAATGAGCAGTACTTC.

The V gene is TRBV20-1, the J gene TRBJ1-5; D is undetermined. Per the germline V gene, CDR1 is DFQATT and CDR2 is SNEGSKA (reference sequence). CDR3 size: 12 residues. The V end lost 8 bases, the J end lost 5 bases, and 13 bases lay between the germline ends. The DNA for the CDR3 is TGCAGTTCGGGGAGGTCTGATCAGCCCCAGCATTTT. This gives the protein CSSGRSDQPQHF.

There are a few counts of this clonotype. This chain connects TRBV3-1 to TRBJ2-4, with 11 bases aligning to TRBD1. Trimming at V came to 4 bases and at J to 3 bases, leaving 2 bases not matched to a gene. Germline V gene data show CDR1 as LGHDT and CDR2 as YNNKEL (reference sequence). This CDR3 comprises 15 residues. For the CDR3, the DNA is TGTGCCAGCAGCCTGGGACAGGGGGTCAAAAACATTCAGTACTTC. Its protein is CASSLGQGVKNIQYF.

V gene TRBV20-1 combines with J gene TRBJ2-7; 11 nucleotides agree with TRBD1. CDR3 length: 14 residues. Germline loops: CDR1 DFQATT, CDR2 SNEGSKA (reference sequence). The junction had 4 bases not matched to a gene; V was cut back by 6 bases and J by 0 bases. CDR3 in amino acids: CSATGTGGSYEQYF. The CDR3 DNA sequence: TGCAGTGCCACCGGGACAGGGGGCTCCTACGAGCAGTACTTC.

The chain carries TRBV5-1 and TRBJ1-1, with a possible D match to TRBD1 (6 bases). Germline loops: CDR1 SGHRS, CDR2 YFSETQ. V lost 1 base, J lost 1 base, and 14 bases lay in between. This CDR3 has 16 residues. The CDR3, as DNA: TGCGCCAGCAGCTTGAGCCGGACAGCTCAGAACACTGAAGCTTTCTTT. Its translation: CASSLSRTAQNTEAFF.

The genes are TRBV29-1 and TRBJ2-1; TRBD2 matches 13 bases. V lost 0 bases to trimming and J lost 9 bases; unmatched junction nucleotides: 5. The CDR3 has 15 amino acids. Per the germline V gene, CDR1 is SQVTM and CDR2 is ANQGSEA. The CDR3 bases are TGCAGCGTTGAAGATCATAGGACTAGCGGGGGTGAGCAGTTCTTC. Translation gives CSVEDHRTSGGEQFF.

The chain is built from TRBV7-2 and TRBJ1-6, with D hard to call. Germline V lookup: CDR1 SGHTA, CDR2 FQGNSA. Between the trimmed V and J ends, which lost 2 bases and 0 bases, there was a span of 8 bases. The CDR3 is 16 residues long. This CDR3 is CASSLQASSYNSPLHF. CDR3 coding DNA: TGTGCCAGCAGCTTACAGGCGAGCTCCTATAATTCACCCCTCCACTTT.

J is TRBJ2-5 and V is TRBV15; TRBD1 is a possible D gene (6 bases). The end of the DNA is better explained by TRBJ2-7, so the J call may be wrong. Germline CDR1 reads LNHNV; CDR2 reads YYDKDF (reference sequence). The CDR3 contains 14 residues. Written as DNA, the CDR3 is TGTGCCACCACACCGGAGGACAGAGCCTACGAGCAGTACTTC. Translation gives CATTPEDRAYEQYF.

This clonotype was picked up a small number of times. The genes are TRBV7-2 and TRBJ2-1; 10 nucleotides match TRBD2. The length of the CDR3 is 15 residues. Germline loops: CDR1 SGHTA, CDR2 FQGNSA. Germline trimming cut 2 bases from V and 7 bases from J; bases unmatched to any gene: 5. CDR3 sequence: CASSLLAGVVNEQFF. CDR3 sequence (DNA): TGTGCCAGCAGCTTACTAGCGGGAGTGGTTAATGAGCAGTTCTTC.